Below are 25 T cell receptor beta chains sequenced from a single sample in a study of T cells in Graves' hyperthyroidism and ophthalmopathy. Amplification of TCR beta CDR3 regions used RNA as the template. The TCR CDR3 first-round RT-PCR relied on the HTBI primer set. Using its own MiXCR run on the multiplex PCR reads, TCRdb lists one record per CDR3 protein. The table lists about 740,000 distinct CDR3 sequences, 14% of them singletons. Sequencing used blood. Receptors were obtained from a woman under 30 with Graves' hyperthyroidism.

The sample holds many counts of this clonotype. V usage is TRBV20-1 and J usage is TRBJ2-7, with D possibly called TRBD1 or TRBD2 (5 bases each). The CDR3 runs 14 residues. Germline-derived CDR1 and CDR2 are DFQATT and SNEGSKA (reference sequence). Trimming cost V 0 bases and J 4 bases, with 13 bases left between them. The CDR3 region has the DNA TGCAGTGCTAGAGATTATAAAGAGGGGTACGAGCAGTACTTC. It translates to CSARDYKEGYEQYF.

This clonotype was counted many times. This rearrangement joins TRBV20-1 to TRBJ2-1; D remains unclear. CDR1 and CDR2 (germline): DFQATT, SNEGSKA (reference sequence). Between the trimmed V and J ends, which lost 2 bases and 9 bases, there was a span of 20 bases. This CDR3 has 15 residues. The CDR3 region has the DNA TGCAGTGCTAGACCCCGGGCAGACACAAGGGTTGAGCAGTTCTTC. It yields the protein CSARPRADTRVEQFF.

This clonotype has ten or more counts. CDR3 loop: CASSFSSNPYEQYF. Written as DNA, the CDR3 is TGTGCCAGCAGTTTTTCTAGCAATCCTTACGAGCAGTACTTC. The chain uses TRBV28 and TRBJ2-7; D is possibly TRBD2 (5 bases). CDR3 length: 14 residues. Trimming left V 3 bases short and J 4 bases short, with 13 bases between. The V gene's germline CDR1 is MDHEN and CDR2 SYDVKM.

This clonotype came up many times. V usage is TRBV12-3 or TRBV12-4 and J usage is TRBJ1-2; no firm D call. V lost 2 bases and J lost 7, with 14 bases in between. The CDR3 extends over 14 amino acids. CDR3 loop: CASSLMGSAAGYTF. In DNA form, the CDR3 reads TGTGCCAGCAGTTTAATGGGGTCGGCTGCTGGCTACACCTTC.

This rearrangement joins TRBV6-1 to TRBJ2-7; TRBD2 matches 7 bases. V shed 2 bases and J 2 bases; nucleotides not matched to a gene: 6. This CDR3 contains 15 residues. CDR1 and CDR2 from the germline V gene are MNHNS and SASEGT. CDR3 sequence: CASSEFPGTTYEQYF. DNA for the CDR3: TGTGCCAGCAGTGAATTCCCCGGGACTACCTACGAGCAGTACTTC.

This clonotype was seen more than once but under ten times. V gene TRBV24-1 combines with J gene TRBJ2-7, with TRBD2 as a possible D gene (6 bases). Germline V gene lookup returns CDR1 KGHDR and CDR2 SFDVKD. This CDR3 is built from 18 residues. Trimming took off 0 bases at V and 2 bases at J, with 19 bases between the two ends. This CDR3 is CATSDLWIRRGEAYEQYF. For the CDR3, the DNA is TGTGCCACCAGTGATTTGTGGATCAGGCGGGGCGAGGCCTACGAGCAGTACTTC.

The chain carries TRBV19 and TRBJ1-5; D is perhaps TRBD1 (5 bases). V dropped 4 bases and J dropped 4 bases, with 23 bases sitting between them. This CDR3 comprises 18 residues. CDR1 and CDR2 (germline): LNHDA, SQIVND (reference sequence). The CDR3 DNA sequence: TGTGCCAGTAGTAAACGGGACTCCGGGATTGTTGAAAATCAGCCCCAGCATTTT. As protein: CASSKRDSGIVENQPQHF.

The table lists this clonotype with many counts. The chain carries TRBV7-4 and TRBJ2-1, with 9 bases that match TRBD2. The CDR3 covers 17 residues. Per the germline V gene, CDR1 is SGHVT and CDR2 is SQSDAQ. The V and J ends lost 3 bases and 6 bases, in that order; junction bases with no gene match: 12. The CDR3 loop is CASSFVETSGNLNEQFF. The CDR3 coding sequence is TGTGCCAGCAGCTTTGTCGAGACTAGCGGTAATCTCAATGAGCAGTTCTTC.

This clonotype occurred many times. CDR3 sequence reads: CAISLDRDTEAFF. As DNA, the CDR3 is TGTGCCATCAGCCTCGACAGGGACACTGAAGCTTTCTTT. This chain connects TRBV10-3 to TRBJ1-1, with TRBD1 matching 7 bases. Germline CDR1 and CDR2: ENHRY and SYGVKD. The CDR3 sequence is 13 residues long. J was trimmed by 3 bases and V by 6 bases; bases with no gene match: 4.

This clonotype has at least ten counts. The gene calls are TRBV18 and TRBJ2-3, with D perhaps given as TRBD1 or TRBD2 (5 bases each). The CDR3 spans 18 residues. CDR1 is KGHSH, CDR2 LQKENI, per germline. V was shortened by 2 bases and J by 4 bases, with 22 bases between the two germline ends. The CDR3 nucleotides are TGTGCCAGCTCACCAAAGAGGGACGGGGTGGAAGATGCAGATACGCAGTATTTT. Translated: CASSPKRDGVEDADTQYF.

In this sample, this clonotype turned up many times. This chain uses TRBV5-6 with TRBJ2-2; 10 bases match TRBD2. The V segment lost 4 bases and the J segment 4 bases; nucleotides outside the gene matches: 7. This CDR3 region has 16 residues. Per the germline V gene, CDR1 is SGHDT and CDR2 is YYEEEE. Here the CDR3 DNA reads TGTGCCAGCAGCGTTACCGGGACTAGCGTCACCGGGGAGCTGTTTTTT. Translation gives CASSVTGTSVTGELFF.

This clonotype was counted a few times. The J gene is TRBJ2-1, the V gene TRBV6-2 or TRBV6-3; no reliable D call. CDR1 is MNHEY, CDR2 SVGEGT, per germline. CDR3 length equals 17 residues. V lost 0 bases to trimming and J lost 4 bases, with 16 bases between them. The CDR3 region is CASSYSMELSYYNEQFF. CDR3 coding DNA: TGTGCCAGCAGTTACTCGATGGAGTTAAGTTATTACAATGAGCAGTTCTTC.

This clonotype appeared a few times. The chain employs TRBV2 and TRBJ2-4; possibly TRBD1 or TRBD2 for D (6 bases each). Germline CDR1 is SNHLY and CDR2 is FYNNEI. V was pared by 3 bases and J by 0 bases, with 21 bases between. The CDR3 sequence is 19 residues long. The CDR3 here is CASSEGAGRQRLAKNIQYF. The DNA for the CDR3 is TGTGCCAGCAGTGAGGGGGCCGGGAGACAGCGCTTAGCCAAAAACATTCAGTACTTC.

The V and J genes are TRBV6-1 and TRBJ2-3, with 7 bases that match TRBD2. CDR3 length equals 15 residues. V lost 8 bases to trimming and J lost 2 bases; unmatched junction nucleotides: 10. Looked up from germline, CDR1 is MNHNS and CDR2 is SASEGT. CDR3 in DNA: TGTGCCAGCCACCGACTAGCCCATTTCACAGATACGCAGTATTTT. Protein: CASHRLAHFTDTQYF.

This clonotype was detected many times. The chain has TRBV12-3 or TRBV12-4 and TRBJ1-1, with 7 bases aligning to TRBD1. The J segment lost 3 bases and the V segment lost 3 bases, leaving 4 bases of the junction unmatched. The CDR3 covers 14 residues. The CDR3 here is CASSFLDRYTEAFF. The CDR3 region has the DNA TGTGCCAGCAGTTTCCTGGACAGGTACACTGAAGCTTTCTTT.

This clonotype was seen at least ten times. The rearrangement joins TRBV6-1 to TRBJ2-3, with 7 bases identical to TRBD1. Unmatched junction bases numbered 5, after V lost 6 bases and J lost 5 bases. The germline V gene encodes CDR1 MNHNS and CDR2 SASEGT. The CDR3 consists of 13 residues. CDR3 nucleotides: TGTGCCAGCAGGGACACAGGGGAAGATACGCAGTATTTT. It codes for CASRDTGEDTQYF.

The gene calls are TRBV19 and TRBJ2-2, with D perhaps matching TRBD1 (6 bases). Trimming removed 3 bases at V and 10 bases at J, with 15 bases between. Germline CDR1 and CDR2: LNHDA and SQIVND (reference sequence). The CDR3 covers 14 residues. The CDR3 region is CASSILLGQTELFF. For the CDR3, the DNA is TGTGCCAGTAGTATCCTCCTCGGACAGACGGAGCTGTTTTTT.

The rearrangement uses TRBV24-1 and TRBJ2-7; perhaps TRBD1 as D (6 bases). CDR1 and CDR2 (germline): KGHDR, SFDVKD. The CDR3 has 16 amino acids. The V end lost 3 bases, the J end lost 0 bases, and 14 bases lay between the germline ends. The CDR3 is CATSDAFRGTSYEQYF. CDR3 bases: TGTGCCACCAGTGATGCGTTCAGGGGAACCTCCTACGAGCAGTACTTC.

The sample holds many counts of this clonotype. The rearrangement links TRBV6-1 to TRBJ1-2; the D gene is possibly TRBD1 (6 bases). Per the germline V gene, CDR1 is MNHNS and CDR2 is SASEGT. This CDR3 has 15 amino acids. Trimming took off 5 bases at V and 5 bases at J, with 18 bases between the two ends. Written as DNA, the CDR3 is TGTGCCAGCAGTCACCCAAACGACAGGACATATGGCTACACCTTC. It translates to CASSHPNDRTYGYTF.

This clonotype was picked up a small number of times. The CDR3 sequence: CASSVALPYF. The CDR3 DNA sequence: TGTGCCAGCAGCGTAGCGCTCCCGTACTTC. This chain uses TRBV2 with TRBJ2-5, with D perhaps matching TRBD2 (5 bases). The V end lost 6 bases, the J end lost 13 bases, and 12 bases lay between the germline ends. This CDR3 contains 10 residues. Germline V gene lookup returns CDR1 SNHLY and CDR2 FYNNEI.

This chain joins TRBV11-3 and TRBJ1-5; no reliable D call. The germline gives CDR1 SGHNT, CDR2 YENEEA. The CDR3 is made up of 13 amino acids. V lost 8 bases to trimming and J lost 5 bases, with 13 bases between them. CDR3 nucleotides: TGTGCCAGCGCACTTACGGAGGATCAGCCCCAGCATTTT. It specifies CASALTEDQPQHF. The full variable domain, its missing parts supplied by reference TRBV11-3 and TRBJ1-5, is EAGVVQSPRYKIIEKKQPVAFWCNPISGHNTLYWYLQNLGQGPELLIRYENEEAVDDSQLPKDRFSAERLKGVDSTLKIQPAELGDSAVYLCASALTEDQPQHFGDGTRLSIL.

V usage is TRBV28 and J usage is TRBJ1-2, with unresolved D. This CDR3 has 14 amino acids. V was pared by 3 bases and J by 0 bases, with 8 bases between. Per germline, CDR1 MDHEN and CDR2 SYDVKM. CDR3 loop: CASSLDLANYGYTF. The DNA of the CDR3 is TGTGCCAGCAGTTTGGACCTAGCTAACTATGGCTACACCTTC.

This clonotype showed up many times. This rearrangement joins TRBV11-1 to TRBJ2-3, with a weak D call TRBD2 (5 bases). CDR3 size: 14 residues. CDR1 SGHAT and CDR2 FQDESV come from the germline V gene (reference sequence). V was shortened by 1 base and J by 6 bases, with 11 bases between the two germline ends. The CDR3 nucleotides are TGTGCCAGCAGCTTAGGATGGACTCTGGATACGCAGTATTTT. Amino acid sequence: CASSLGWTLDTQYF.

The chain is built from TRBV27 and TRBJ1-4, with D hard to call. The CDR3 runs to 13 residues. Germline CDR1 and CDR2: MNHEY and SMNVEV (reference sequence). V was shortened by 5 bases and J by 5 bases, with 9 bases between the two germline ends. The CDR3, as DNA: TGTGCCAGCAGTGCGCGGAGGAATGAAAAACTGTTTTTT. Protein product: CASSARRNEKLFF.

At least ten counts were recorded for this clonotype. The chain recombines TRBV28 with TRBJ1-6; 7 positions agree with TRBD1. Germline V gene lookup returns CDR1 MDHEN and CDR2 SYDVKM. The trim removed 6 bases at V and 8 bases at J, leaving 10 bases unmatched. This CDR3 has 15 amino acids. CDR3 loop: CASRDRDSKYSPLHF. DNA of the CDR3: TGTGCCAGCAGGGATCGGGACAGCAAGTATTCACCCCTCCACTTT.